This section outlines one T cell receptor (beta chain) sequence together with its context. The assay was immunoSEQ multiplex PCR, and TCRdb's table has in-frame clones only and misses some. This table holds approximately 44,000 clones, 80% to 95% found once. This specimen comes from a study of T cell changes during pregnancy in multiple sclerosis. The CDR3 is 14 residues long. The ends were cut back, 2 bases at V and 0 bases at J, with 8 bases in the middle. Germline V gene data show CDR1 as SGHRS and CDR2 as YFSETQ. The sample was CD4+ T cells from peripheral blood mononuclear cells, taken in the third trimester of pregnancy. This receptor was obtained from a female donor with multiple sclerosis, enrolled in a pregnancy study. The chain joins TRBV5-1 to TRBJ2-5; possible D gene TRBD1, 6 bases. The CDR3 nucleotides are TGCGCCAGCAGCTTATCAGGGGACCAAGAGACCCAGTACTTC. Encoded protein: CASSLSGDQETQYF.